These T cell receptor beta chains were read from a single sample in a study of response to subunit inactivated influenza vaccine. Via MiXCR, TCRdb re-called the RT-PCR reads, giving one row per CDR3 protein. Of roughly 570,000 distinct CDR3 sequences listed, 12% to 15% are singletons. The sample was PBMCs from blood, taken 11 to 12 days after vaccination. These receptors were collected from a man aged 50 or older who received an inactivated influenza vaccine. CDR3s include the opening cysteine and the closing phenylalanine or tryptophan. D genes are given only for firm matches. Clone size is given for some rows only: seen once, a few or many times, or a class if the clone is expanded.

DNA: TGTGCCAGCAGCCAAGATAGGTTGAATGAGCAGTTCTTC
CDR3: CASSQDRLNEQFF
size: -
J: TRBJ2-1
V: TRBV3-1
D: -

DNA: TGTGCCAGCAGTTTAATTGACAGACCCTCTGGGGCCAACGTCCTGACTTTC
CDR3: CASSLIDRPSGANVLTF
size: -
J: TRBJ2-6
V: TRBV12-3/TRBV12-4
D: -

DNA: TGTGCCAGCAGCTTGAACGCCGTACCCTCTAACTATGGCTACACCTTC
CDR3: CASSLNAVPSNYGYTF
size: few
J: TRBJ1-2
V: TRBV7-8
D: -

DNA: TGTGCCACCAGCAAAACACGGCTGGCGGGGGGAAAACTGTTTTTT
CDR3: CATSKTRLAGGKLFF
size: few
J: TRBJ1-4
V: TRBV15
D: -

DNA: TGTGCCAGCAGCTTAGATCCGGGGTCGACTGGAAACACCATATATTTT
CDR3: CASSLDPGSTGNTIYF
size: -
J: TRBJ1-3
V: TRBV7-8
D: -

DNA: TGTGCCAGCAGTTTAGGGGGCCCCCTCTATGGCTACACCTTC
CDR3: CASSLGGPLYGYTF
size: few
J: TRBJ1-2
V: TRBV12-3/TRBV12-4
D: -

DNA: TGTGCCAGCAGCTCCACAGGACCTTCCTCTGGAAACACCATATATTTT
CDR3: CASSSTGPSSGNTIYF
size: -
J: TRBJ1-3
V: TRBV7-2
D: -

DNA: TGTGCCAGCAGCTTAGATCTTGGCCTTTACAATGAGCAGTTCTTC
CDR3: CASSLDLGLYNEQFF
size: -
J: TRBJ2-1
V: TRBV11-2
D: -

DNA: TGCGCCAGCAGAAAAGGGACAACTGGGGCCAACGTCCTGACTTTC
CDR3: CASRKGTTGANVLTF
size: few
J: TRBJ2-6
V: TRBV10-2
D: -

DNA: TGTGCCAGCAGCGACCATAAGGGGGTAGGCGGCTACACCTTC
CDR3: CASSDHKGVGGYTF
size: few
J: TRBJ1-2
V: TRBV9
D: -

DNA: TGCAGTGCTAGAGATATGAGGGAAGGGAGTGAAGCTTTCTTT
CDR3: CSARDMREGSEAFF
size: few
J: TRBJ1-1
V: TRBV20-1
D: -

DNA: TGTGCCAGCAGCGATGGACTAGCGGCTATTGAGCAGTTCTTC
CDR3: CASSDGLAAIEQFF
size: -
J: TRBJ2-1
V: TRBV7-2
D: TRBD2

DNA: TGCAGTGCTGGCCCCTCGACCCCGGATACGCAGTATTTT
CDR3: CSAGPSTPDTQYF
size: few
J: TRBJ2-3
V: TRBV20-1
D: -

DNA: TGCAGTGCCAAAGGGACAGGGGGCTGGCAGCCCCAGCATTTT
CDR3: CSAKGTGGWQPQHF
size: few
J: TRBJ1-5
V: TRBV20-1
D: TRBD1

DNA: TGCAGCGTGCGGGAGTCTGGAAACACCATATATTTT
CDR3: CSVRESGNTIYF
size: -
J: TRBJ1-3
V: TRBV29-1
D: -

DNA: TGTGCCACCAGCAGAGGAGGGTACCAAGAGACCCAGTACTTC
CDR3: CATSRGGYQETQYF
size: -
J: TRBJ2-5
V: TRBV15
D: -

DNA: TGTGCCAGCAGTGAGACAGGCCTATTAACCTACGAGCAGTACTTC
CDR3: CASSETGLLTYEQYF
size: -
J: TRBJ2-7
V: TRBV6-1
D: -

DNA: TGTGCCAGCAGCCAACTAGGAATGTACACCGGGGAGCTGTTTTTT
CDR3: CASSQLGMYTGELFF
size: few
J: TRBJ2-2
V: TRBV7-9
D: -

DNA: TGCAGTGGCGCTAGCGGCTCCTACGAGCAGTACTTC
CDR3: CSGASGSYEQYF
size: few
J: TRBJ2-7
V: TRBV20-1
D: TRBD2

DNA: TGTGCCAGCAGCCGGGTGGGGACCGAAAAACTGTTTTTT
CDR3: CASSRVGTEKLFF
size: many
J: TRBJ1-4
V: TRBV7-2
D: -

DNA: TGTGCCAGCAGTTTATCGGGGCTAGTGATAACAGATACGCAGTATTTT
CDR3: CASSLSGLVITDTQYF
size: -
J: TRBJ2-3
V: TRBV27
D: -

DNA: TGTGCCAGCAGTTTTATCACAGCCGGTTTCTATGGCTACACCTTC
CDR3: CASSFITAGFYGYTF
size: many
J: TRBJ1-2
V: TRBV28
D: -

DNA: TGTGCCAGCAGTCCGACAGTGGCCCCTAATCAGCCCCAGCATTTT
CDR3: CASSPTVAPNQPQHF
size: -
J: TRBJ1-5
V: TRBV28
D: -

DNA: TGTGCCAGCAGCCCCATGGACAGCTACTTTGGCTACACCTTC
CDR3: CASSPMDSYFGYTF
size: once
J: TRBJ1-2
V: TRBV7-2
D: -

DNA: TGCGCCAGCAGCCATAAACAGGGCCCGAACACCGGGGAGCTGTTTTTT
CDR3: CASSHKQGPNTGELFF
size: -
J: TRBJ2-2
V: TRBV4-3
D: -

DNA: TGCAGTGCTAGACCAATCCTCGGGGGGGCACGGACTGAAGCTTTCTTT
CDR3: CSARPILGGARTEAFF
size: many
J: TRBJ1-1
V: TRBV20-1
D: -

DNA: TGCAGTGCTAGGGCCGGGTGGGATCAGCCCCAGCATTTT
CDR3: CSARAGWDQPQHF
size: -
J: TRBJ1-5
V: TRBV20-1
D: -

DNA: TGTGCCAGCAGCGTCCCCGGGAGTCCGCAGTATTTT
CDR3: CASSVPGSPQYF
size: -
J: TRBJ2-3
V: TRBV7-8
D: -

DNA: TGCGCCAGCACCCCAACCTTGGACAGTTGGGAGACCCAGTACTTC
CDR3: CASTPTLDSWETQYF
size: few
J: TRBJ2-5
V: TRBV4-1
D: -

DNA: TGTGCCAGCAGTTTACAGGGGATGGGAGCCGGGGAGCTGTTTTTT
CDR3: CASSLQGMGAGELFF
size: few
J: TRBJ2-2
V: TRBV12-3/TRBV12-4
D: -

DNA: TGCAGCGTAAGACTAGCGGGGGCCTCCTACGAGCAGTACTTC
CDR3: CSVRLAGASYEQYF
size: -
J: TRBJ2-7
V: TRBV29-1
D: TRBD2

DNA: TGTGCCAGCCAACATGGGACTAGCGGGGGGCGCTCCTACAATGAGCAGTTCTTC
CDR3: CASQHGTSGGRSYNEQFF
size: many
J: TRBJ2-1
V: TRBV12-3/TRBV12-4
D: TRBD2

DNA: TGCGCCAGCAGCCAAGAAAGGGGGGTAGCTGAGACCCAGTACTTC
CDR3: CASSQERGVAETQYF
size: few
J: TRBJ2-5
V: TRBV4-1
D: -

DNA: TGTGCCAGCAGCACACGTACTAGCGGGCCTAACACCGGGGAGCTGTTTTTT
CDR3: CASSTRTSGPNTGELFF
size: few
J: TRBJ2-2
V: TRBV7-9
D: TRBD2

DNA: TGCGCCAGCAGCCCCGACAGGGGGTCAGCGGAGACCCAGTACTTC
CDR3: CASSPDRGSAETQYF
size: -
J: TRBJ2-5
V: TRBV4-3
D: TRBD1

DNA: TGTGCCAGCAGTGTGGAGGGGAAAGAGACCCAGTACTTC
CDR3: CASSVEGKETQYF
size: few
J: TRBJ2-5
V: TRBV2
D: -

DNA: TGTGCCAGCAGTTTTTATATCCCCCGGACAGGGGGCTACGAGCAGTACTTC
CDR3: CASSFYIPRTGGYEQYF
size: -
J: TRBJ2-7
V: TRBV28
D: TRBD1

DNA: TGTGCCACCAGCAGGAGCGGGAGTAGGGGCAATGAGCAGTTCTTC
CDR3: CATSRSGSRGNEQFF
size: -
J: TRBJ2-1
V: TRBV15
D: TRBD2

DNA: TGTGCCAGCAGCACGGGACTAGCGGGCGTCTCCTACGAGCAGTACTTC
CDR3: CASSTGLAGVSYEQYF
size: -
J: TRBJ2-7
V: TRBV7-2
D: TRBD2

DNA: TGTGCCAGCAGTTTATCTGTGACAGGGATGTACAATGAGCAGTTCTTC
CDR3: CASSLSVTGMYNEQFF
size: -
J: TRBJ2-1
V: TRBV28
D: TRBD1

DNA: TGTGCCAGCAGTCGACCCCGGGGGCCCTACGAGCAGTACTTC
CDR3: CASSRPRGPYEQYF
size: few
J: TRBJ2-7
V: TRBV7-3
D: -

DNA: TGTGCCAGCAGCTTGAATAACAGGGGTGGCTACACCTTC
CDR3: CASSLNNRGGYTF
size: -
J: TRBJ1-2
V: TRBV7-8
D: TRBD1

DNA: TGCGCCAGCAGCTTGGAGGGGGCTCGATACGAGCAGTACTTC
CDR3: CASSLEGARYEQYF
size: few
J: TRBJ2-7
V: TRBV5-1
D: TRBD1

DNA: TGTGCCAGCAGTCCGGGACAGCTGACCTCCCAAGAGACCCAGTACTTC
CDR3: CASSPGQLTSQETQYF
size: -
J: TRBJ2-5
V: TRBV6-2/TRBV6-3
D: TRBD1

DNA: TGCGCCACGCAGGGGGCGACTGGCTACACCTTC
CDR3: CATQGATGYTF
size: few
J: TRBJ1-2
V: TRBV10-2
D: TRBD1

DNA: TGTGCCAGCAGCGCCTCAACTAGATCGTCAGATACGCAGTATTTT
CDR3: CASSASTRSSDTQYF
size: -
J: TRBJ2-3
V: TRBV5-5
D: -

DNA: TGCGCCAGCAGCAAGGACAGGCTGTCCTACGAGCAGTACTTC
CDR3: CASSKDRLSYEQYF
size: many
J: TRBJ2-7
V: TRBV4-3
D: TRBD1

DNA: TGTGCCAGTAGTCTCCGACTAACTACGAGCACAGATACGCAGTATTTT
CDR3: CASSLRLTTSTDTQYF
size: few
J: TRBJ2-3
V: TRBV19
D: -